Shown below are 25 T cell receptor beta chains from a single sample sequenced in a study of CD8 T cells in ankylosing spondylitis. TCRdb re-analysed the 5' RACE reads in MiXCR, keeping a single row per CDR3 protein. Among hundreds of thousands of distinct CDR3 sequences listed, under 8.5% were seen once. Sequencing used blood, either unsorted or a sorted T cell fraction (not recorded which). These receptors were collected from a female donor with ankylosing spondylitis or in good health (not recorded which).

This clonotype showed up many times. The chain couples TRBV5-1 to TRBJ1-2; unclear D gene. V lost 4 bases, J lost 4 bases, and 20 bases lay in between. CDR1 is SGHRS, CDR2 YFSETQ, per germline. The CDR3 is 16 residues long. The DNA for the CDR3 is TGCGCCAGCAGCGTGCCTTTACACGGGGAATCCTATGGCTACACCTTC. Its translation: CASSVPLHGESYGYTF.

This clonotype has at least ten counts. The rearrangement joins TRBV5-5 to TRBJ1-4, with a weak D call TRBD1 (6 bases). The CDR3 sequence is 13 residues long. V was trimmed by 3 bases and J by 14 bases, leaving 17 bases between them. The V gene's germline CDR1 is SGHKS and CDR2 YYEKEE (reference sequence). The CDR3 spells CASSSYTGNELFF. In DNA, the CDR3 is TGTGCCAGCAGCTCATATACAGGGAATGAGCTGTTTTTT. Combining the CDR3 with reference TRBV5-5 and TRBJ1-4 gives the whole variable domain DAGVTQSPTHLIKTRGQQVTLRCSPISGHKSVSWYQQVLGQGPQFIFQYYEKEERGRGNFPDRFSARQFPNYSSELNVNALLLGDSALYLCASSSYTGNELFFGSGTQLSVL.

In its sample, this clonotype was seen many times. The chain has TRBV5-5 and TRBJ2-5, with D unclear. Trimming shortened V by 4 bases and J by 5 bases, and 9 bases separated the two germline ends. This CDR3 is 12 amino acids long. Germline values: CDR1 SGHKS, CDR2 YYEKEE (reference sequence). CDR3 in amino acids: CASSPRTETQYF. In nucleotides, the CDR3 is TGTGCCAGCAGCCCGAGAACGGAGACCCAGTACTTC. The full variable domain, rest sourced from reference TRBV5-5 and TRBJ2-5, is DAGVTQSPTHLIKTRGQQVTLRCSPISGHKSVSWYQQVLGQGPQFIFQYYEKEERGRGNFPDRFSARQFPNYSSELNVNALLLGDSALYLCASSPRTETQYFGPGTRLLVL.

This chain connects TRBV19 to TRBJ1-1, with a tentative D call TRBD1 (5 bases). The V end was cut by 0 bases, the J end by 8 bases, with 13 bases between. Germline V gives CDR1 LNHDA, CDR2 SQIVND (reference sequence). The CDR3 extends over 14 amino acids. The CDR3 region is CASSIDLDSSEAFF. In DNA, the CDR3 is TGTGCCAGTAGTATAGATCTTGACAGCAGCGAAGCTTTCTTT. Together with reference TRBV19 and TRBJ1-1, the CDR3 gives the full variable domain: DGGITQSPKYLFRKEGQNVTLSCEQNLNHDAMYWYRQDPGQGLRLIYYSQIVNDFQKGDIAEGYSVSREKKESFPLTVTSAQKNPTAFYLCASSIDLDSSEAFFGQGTRLTVV.

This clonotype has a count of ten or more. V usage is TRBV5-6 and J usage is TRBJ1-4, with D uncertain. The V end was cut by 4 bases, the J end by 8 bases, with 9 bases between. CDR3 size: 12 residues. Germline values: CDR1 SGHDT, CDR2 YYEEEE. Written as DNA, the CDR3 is TGTGCCAGCAGCAAACATGGGGAAAAACTGTTTTTT. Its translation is CASSKHGEKLFF.

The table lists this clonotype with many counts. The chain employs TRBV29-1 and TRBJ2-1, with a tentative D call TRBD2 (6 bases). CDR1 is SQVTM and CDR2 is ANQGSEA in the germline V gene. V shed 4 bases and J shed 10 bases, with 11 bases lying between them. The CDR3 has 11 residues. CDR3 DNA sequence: TGCAGCGTTGTCAGGGACTGGGAGCAGTTCTTC. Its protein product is CSVVRDWEQFF.

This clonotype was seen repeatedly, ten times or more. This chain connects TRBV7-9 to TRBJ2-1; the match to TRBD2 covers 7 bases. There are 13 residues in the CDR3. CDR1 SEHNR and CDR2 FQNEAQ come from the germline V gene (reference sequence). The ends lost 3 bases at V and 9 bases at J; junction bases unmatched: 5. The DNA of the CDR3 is TGTGCCAGCAGCTTCAGGGAGGGGATTGAGCAGTTCTTC. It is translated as CASSFREGIEQFF.

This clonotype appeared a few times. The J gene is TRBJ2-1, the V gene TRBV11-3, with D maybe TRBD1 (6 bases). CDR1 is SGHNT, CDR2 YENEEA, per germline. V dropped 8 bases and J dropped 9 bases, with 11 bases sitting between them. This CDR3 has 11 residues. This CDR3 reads CASRRGGEQFF. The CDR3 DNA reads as TGTGCCAGCCGGCGAGGGGGTGAGCAGTTCTTC.

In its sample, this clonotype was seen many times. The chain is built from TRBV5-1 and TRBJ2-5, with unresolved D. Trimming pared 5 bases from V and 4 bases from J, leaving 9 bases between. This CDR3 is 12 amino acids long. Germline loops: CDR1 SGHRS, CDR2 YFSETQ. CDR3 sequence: CASRLGGETQYF. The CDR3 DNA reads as TGCGCCAGCAGGCTTGGTGGAGAGACCCAGTACTTC.

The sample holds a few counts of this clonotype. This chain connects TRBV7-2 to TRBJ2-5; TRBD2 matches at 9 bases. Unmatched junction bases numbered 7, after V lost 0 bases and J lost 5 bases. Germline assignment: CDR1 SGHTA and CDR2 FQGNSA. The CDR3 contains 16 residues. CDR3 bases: TGTGCCAGCAGCTTAGCGTGGGCTAGCGGGAAGGAGACCCAGTACTTC. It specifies CASSLAWASGKETQYF.

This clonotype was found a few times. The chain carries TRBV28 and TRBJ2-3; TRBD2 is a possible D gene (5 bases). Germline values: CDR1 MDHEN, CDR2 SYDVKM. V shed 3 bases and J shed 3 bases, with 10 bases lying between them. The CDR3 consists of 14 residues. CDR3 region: CASSFEGWTDTQYF. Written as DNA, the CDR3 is TGTGCCAGCAGTTTCGAGGGCTGGACAGATACGCAGTATTTT.

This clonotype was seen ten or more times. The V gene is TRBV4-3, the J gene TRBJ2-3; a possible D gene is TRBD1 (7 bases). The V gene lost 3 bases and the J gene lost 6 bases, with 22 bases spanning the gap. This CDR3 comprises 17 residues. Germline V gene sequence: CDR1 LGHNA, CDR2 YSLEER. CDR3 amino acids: CASSQGGGTANADTQYF. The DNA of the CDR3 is TGCGCCAGCAGCCAGGGTGGAGGGACAGCCAATGCCGATACGCAGTATTTT.

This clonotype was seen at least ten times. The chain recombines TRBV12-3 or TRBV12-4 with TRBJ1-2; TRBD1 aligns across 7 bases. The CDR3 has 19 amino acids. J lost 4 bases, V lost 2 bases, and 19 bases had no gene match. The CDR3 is CASSLSGRGTVSRGYGYTF. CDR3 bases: TGTGCCAGCAGTTTAAGCGGTAGAGGGACAGTATCTAGGGGCTATGGCTACACCTTC.

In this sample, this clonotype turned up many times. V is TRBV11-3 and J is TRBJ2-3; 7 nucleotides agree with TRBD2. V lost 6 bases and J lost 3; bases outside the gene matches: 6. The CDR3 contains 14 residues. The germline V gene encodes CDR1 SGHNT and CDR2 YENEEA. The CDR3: CASRPAGRTDTQYF. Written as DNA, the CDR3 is TGTGCCAGCAGGCCAGCGGGAAGAACAGATACGCAGTATTTT.

The CDR3, as DNA: TGTGCCAGCAGTTACCAAGGATGCTCCTACAATGAGCAGTTCTTC. Protein product: CASSYQGCSYNEQFF. The chain couples TRBV6-5 to TRBJ2-1, with D unresolved. Germline values: CDR1 MNHEY, CDR2 SVGAGI. V dropped 2 bases and J dropped 0 bases, with 8 bases sitting between them. This CDR3 has 15 amino acids.

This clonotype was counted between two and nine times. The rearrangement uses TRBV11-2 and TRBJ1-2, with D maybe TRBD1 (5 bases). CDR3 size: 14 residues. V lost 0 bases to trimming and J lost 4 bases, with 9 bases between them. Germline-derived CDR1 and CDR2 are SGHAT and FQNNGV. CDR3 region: CASSLDTGGYGYTF. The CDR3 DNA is TGTGCCAGCAGCTTAGATACCGGGGGCTATGGCTACACCTTC.

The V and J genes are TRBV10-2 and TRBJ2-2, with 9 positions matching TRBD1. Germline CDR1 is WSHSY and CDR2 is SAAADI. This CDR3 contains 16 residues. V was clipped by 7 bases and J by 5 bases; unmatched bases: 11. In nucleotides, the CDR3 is TGCGCCAGCATGGGGCGCCGACAGGGGGAGACCGGGGAGCTGTTTTTT. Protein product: CASMGRRQGETGELFF.

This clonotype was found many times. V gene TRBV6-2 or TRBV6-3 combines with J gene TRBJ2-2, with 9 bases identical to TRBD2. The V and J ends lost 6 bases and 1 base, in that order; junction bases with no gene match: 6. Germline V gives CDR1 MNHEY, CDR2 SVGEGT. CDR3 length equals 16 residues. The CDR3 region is CASSLLAGRNTGELFF. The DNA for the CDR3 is TGTGCCAGCAGCCTACTAGCGGGCAGGAACACCGGGGAGCTGTTTTTT.

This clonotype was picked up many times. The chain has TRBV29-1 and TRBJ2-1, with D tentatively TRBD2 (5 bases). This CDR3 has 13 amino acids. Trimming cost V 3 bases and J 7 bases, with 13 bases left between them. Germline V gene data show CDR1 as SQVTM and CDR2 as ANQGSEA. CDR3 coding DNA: TGCAGCGTTGACCCAATGCGGACTAATGAGCAGTTCTTC. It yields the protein CSVDPMRTNEQFF.

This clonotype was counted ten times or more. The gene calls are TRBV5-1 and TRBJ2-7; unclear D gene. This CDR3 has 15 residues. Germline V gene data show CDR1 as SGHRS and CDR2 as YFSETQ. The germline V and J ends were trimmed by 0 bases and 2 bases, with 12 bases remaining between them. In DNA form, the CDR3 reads TGCGCCAGCAGCTTGGGCTTCAAGCTGGCCTACGAGCAGTACTTC. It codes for CASSLGFKLAYEQYF.

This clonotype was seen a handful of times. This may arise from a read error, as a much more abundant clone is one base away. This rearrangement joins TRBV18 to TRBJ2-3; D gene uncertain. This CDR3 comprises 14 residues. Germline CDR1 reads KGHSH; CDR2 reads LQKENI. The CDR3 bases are TGTACCAGCTCACCAGCGCCGTCCACAGATACGCAGTATTTT. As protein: CTSSPAPSTDTQYF.

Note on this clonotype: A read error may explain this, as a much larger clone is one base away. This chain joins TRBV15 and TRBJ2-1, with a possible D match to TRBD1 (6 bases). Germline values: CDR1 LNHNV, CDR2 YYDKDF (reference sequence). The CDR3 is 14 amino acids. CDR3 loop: CAASSLQGYNEQFF. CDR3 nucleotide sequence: TGTGCCGCCAGCAGTCTCCAGGGGTACAATGAGCAGTTCTTC.

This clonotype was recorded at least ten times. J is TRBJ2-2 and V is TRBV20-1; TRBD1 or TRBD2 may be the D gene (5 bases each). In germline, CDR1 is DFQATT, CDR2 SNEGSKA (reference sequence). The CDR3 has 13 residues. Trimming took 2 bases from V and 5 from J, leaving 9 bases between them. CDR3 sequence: CSARWDGTGELFF. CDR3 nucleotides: TGCAGTGCTAGATGGGACGGGACCGGGGAGCTGTTTTTT.

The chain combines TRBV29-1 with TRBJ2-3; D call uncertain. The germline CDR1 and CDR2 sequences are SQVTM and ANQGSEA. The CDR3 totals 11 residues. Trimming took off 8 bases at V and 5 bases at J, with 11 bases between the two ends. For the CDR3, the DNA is TGCAGCTTTTGGGGTGGAGATACGCAGTATTTT. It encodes CSFWGGDTQYF.

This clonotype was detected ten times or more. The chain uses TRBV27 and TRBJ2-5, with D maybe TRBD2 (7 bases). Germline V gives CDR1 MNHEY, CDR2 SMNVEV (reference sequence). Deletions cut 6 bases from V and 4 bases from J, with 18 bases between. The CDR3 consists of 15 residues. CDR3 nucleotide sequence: TGTGCCAGCAGCCGCAAGGGGGGGGTGAGAGAGACCCAGTACTTC. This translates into CASSRKGGVRETQYF.